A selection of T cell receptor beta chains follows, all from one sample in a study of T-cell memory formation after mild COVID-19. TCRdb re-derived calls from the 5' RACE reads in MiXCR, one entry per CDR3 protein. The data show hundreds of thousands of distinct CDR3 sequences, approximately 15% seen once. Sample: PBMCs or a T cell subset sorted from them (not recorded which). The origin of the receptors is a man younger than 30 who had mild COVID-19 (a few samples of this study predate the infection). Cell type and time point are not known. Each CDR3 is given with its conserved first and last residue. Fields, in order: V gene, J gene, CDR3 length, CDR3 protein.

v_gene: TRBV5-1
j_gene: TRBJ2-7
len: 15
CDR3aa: CASSFGTSLDYEQYF

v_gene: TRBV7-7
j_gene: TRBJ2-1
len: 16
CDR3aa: CASSLGGLAGVNEQFF

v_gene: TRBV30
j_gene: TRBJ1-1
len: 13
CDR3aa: CAWRRQFNTEAFF

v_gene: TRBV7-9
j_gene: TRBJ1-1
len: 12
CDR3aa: CASSPGGPEAFF

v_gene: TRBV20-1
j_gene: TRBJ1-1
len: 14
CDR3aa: CSASPSVGGTEAFF

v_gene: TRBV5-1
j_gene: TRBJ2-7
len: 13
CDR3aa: CASRDGSSYEQYF

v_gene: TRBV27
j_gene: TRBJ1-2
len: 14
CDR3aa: CASSSWTGAYGYTF

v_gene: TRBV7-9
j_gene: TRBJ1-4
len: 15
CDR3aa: CASSFVGQNNEKLFF

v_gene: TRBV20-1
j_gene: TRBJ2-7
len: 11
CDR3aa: CSANRAREQYF

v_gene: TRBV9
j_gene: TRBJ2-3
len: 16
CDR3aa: CASSVAMGSIADTQYF

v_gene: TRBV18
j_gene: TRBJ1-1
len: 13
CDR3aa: CASSGTGSTEAFF

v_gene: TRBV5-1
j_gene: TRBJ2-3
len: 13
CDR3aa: CASSLVLSDTQYF

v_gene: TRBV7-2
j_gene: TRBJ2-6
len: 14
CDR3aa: CATERASGANVLTF

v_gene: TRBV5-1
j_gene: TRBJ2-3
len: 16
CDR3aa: CASSPGLAQGTDTQYF

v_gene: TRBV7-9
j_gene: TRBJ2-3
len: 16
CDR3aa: CASSLAGGRPTDTQYF

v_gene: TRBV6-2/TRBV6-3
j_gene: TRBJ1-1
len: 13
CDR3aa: CASSYLMNTEAFF

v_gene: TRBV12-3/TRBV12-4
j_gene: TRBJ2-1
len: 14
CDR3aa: CASTPGPPNNEQFF

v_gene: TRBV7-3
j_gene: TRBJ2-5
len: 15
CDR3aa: CASSSAGLFGETQYF

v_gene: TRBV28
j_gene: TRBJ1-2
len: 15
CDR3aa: CASSNQLGINYGYTF

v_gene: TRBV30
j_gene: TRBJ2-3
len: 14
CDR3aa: CAWSTTSRWDTQYF

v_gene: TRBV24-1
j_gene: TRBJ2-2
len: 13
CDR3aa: CATSAPNTGELFF

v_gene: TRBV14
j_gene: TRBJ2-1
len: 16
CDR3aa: CASSHGLAGEANEQFF

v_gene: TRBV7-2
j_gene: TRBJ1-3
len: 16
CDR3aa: CASSFGQSNSGNTIYF

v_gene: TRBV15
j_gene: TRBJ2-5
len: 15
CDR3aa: CATSRGLSTGETQYF